This TCR beta chain was recorded in a study of technical replicates of blood from a few donors. The V gene end was trimmed by 6 bases and the J gene end by 6 bases; junction bases not matched to a gene: 9. The CDR3 has 14 residues. CDR1 is MNHEY and CDR2 is SVGAGI in the germline V gene. Produced via immunoSEQ multiplex PCR; TCRdb's table is partial and in-frame only. Of some 75,000 clones in the sample, around 96% were seen once. The gene calls are TRBV6-5 and TRBJ1-2, with 8 bases fitting TRBD1. The sample consisted of T cells isolated from PBMCs. The origin of this receptor is a human donor in good health. CDR3 in DNA: TGTGCCAGCAGCCAGGACAGGGAGGTTCATGGCTACACCTTC. This gives the protein CASSQDREVHGYTF.